This passage covers 28 T cell receptor beta chains from one sample sequenced in a study of blood T cell repertoires in COVID-19. Assay used: immunoSEQ multiplex PCR; TCRdb lists only in-frame clones, some missing. The sample consists of nearly 80,000 clones, roughly 85% of them appearing once. Sequenced input: peripheral blood. These receptors all come from a woman in her sixties or seventies with acute or convalescent COVID-19.

The rearrangement uses TRBV7-6 and TRBJ2-3; the D is unclear. The CDR3 runs 14 residues. V was trimmed by 0 bases and J by 3 bases, leaving 7 bases between them. CDR1 and CDR2 from the germline V gene are SGHVS and FNYEAQ. This CDR3 reads CASSLARGTDTQYF. CDR3 nucleotide sequence: TGTGCCAGCAGCTTAGCCAGAGGTACAGATACGCAGTATTTT. Complete variable domain (other parts from reference TRBV7-6 and TRBJ2-3): GAGVSQSPRYKVTKRGQDVALRCDPISGHVSLYWYRQALGQGPEFLTYFNYEAQQDKSGLPNDRFSAERPEGSISTLTIQRTEQRDSAMYRCASSLARGTDTQYFGPGTRLTVL.

The chain has TRBV7-2 and TRBJ2-1; 10 bases line up with TRBD2. V lost 1 base and J lost 8; bases outside the gene matches: 2. Germline V gene sequence: CDR1 SGHTA, CDR2 FQGNSA. The CDR3 loop spans 14 amino acids. The CDR3 reads CASSLGTSGHEQFF. In DNA form, the CDR3 reads TGTGCCAGCAGCTTAGGGACTAGCGGACATGAGCAGTTCTTC.

The V and J genes are TRBV30 and TRBJ1-1, with 8 bases matching TRBD1. The CDR3 sequence is 15 residues long. The junction had 6 bases not matched to a gene; V was cut back by 2 bases and J by 1 base. Germline V gene lookup returns CDR1 GTSNPN and CDR2 SVGIG (reference sequence). The DNA of the CDR3 is TGTGCCTGGAGTAACTCCGGGACAGGGAACACTGAAGCTTTCTTT. Residues: CAWSNSGTGNTEAFF.

V and J are TRBV6-5 and TRBJ1-5, with D possibly TRBD1 on 5 matching bases. The length of the CDR3 is 14 residues. CDR1 is MNHEY and CDR2 is SVGAGI in the germline V gene. Trimming removed 6 bases at V and 5 bases at J, with 14 bases between. The chain's CDR3 is CASRKAGDYQPQHF. The DNA of the CDR3 is TGTGCCAGCAGAAAAGCGGGGGACTATCAGCCCCAGCATTTT.

The chain couples TRBV4-2 to TRBJ2-2, with 8 bases fitting TRBD2. Looked up from germline, CDR1 is LGHNA and CDR2 is YNFKEQ. V shed 3 bases, J shed 7 bases, and the junction held 10 bases outside the gene matches. The CDR3 is 16 amino acids. CDR3: CASSQSSREAGGELFF. CDR3 nucleotide sequence: TGTGCCAGCAGCCAGAGCTCGCGGGAGGCGGGCGGGGAGCTGTTTTTT.

This rearrangement joins TRBV3-1 (or the pseudogene TRBV3-2) to TRBJ1-2; weak D call: TRBD1 (5 bases). V was pared by 0 bases and J by 4 bases, with 15 bases between. Germline CDR1 LGHDT, CDR2 YNNKEL (reference sequence). There are 16 residues in the CDR3. The CDR3, as DNA: TGTGCCAGCAGCCAAGATGGGGCTGTGGGTAGCTATGGCTACACCTTC. The encoded protein is CASSQDGAVGSYGYTF.

The J gene is TRBJ2-3, the V gene TRBV7-8; 7 bases line up with TRBD1. From germline, CDR1 is SGHVS and CDR2 FQNEAQ. J was trimmed by 3 bases and V by 8 bases; bases with no gene match: 5. The CDR3 has 13 amino acids. The CDR3 sequence is CASGQQGTDTQYF. The CDR3 nucleotides read TGTGCCAGCGGACAACAGGGGACAGATACGCAGTATTTT.

V usage is TRBV7-8 and J usage is TRBJ2-7; D is possibly TRBD1 (6 bases). In germline, CDR1 is SGHVS, CDR2 FQNEAQ. The V end lost 3 bases, the J end lost 6 bases, and 15 bases lay between the germline ends. The CDR3 runs 14 residues. The CDR3 DNA reads as TGTGCCAGCAGCTTCTCCAGGGGCGAATCCGAGCAGTACTTC. It encodes CASSFSRGESEQYF.

The chain joins TRBV9 to TRBJ2-2; 11 bases match TRBD2. This CDR3 has 14 amino acids. J was trimmed by 11 bases and V by 4 bases; bases with no gene match: 7. In germline, CDR1 is SGDLS, CDR2 YYNGEE. CDR3 sequence reads: CASSLRTSGSELFF. The CDR3 nucleotides are TGTGCCAGCAGCCTTCGGACTAGCGGGTCAGAGCTGTTTTTT.

The genes are TRBV4-1 and TRBJ2-7; the match to TRBD2 covers 9 bases. The CDR3 has 16 amino acids. The germline V gene encodes CDR1 MGHRA and CDR2 YSYEKL. The junction had 6 bases not matched to a gene; V was cut back by 0 bases and J by 3 bases. CDR3 bases: TGCGCCAGCAGCCAAGATCCTAGCGGGAAAATCTACGAGCAGTACTTC. It is translated as CASSQDPSGKIYEQYF.

The chain is built from TRBV12-5 and TRBJ2-1; perhaps TRBD1 as D (6 bases). Germline lookup yields CDR1 LGHNT and CDR2 FRNRAP. CDR3 length equals 14 residues. The ends were cut back, 8 bases at V and 8 bases at J, with 19 bases in the middle. CDR3 residues: CASSRARGGHEQFF. In DNA, the CDR3 is TGTGCTAGTTCAAGGGCCAGGGGTGGTCATGAGCAGTTCTTC.

V gene TRBV2 combines with J gene TRBJ1-4; possibly TRBD1 for D (5 bases). The germline gives CDR1 SNHLY, CDR2 FYNNEI. The CDR3 length is 13 residues. Trimming removed 7 bases at V and 8 bases at J, with 14 bases between. DNA for the CDR3: TGTGCCAGCATCCAGGGCCTAGGAGAAAAACTGTTTTTT. It yields the protein CASIQGLGEKLFF.

This clone has a single count. This sequence joins TRBV19 and TRBJ2-1; 10 bases match TRBD2. The germline V gene encodes CDR1 LNHDA and CDR2 SQIVND (reference sequence). The CDR3 loop spans 16 amino acids. Trimming at V came to 1 base and at J to 0 bases, leaving 0 bases not matched to a gene. CDR3 DNA sequence: TGTGCCAGTAGTATAGTAGCGGGAGGCTCCTACAATGAGCAGTTCTTC. Its translation is CASSIVAGGSYNEQFF.

The chain employs TRBV5-1 and TRBJ2-3, with 7 bases that match TRBD2. CDR1 SGHRS and CDR2 YFSETQ come from the germline V gene. CDR3 length: 15 residues. After removal of 1 base from V and 1 base from J, the junction contained 3 bases not matched to a gene. The CDR3 spells CASSLSAGGTDTQYF. The DNA for the CDR3 is TGCGCCAGCAGCTTGAGTGCGGGAGGCACAGATACGCAGTATTTT.

The CDR3, as DNA: TGTGCCAGCAGCTTTGACAGGCGCGACTATGGCTACACCTTC. Translating it yields CASSFDRRDYGYTF. The chain couples TRBV5-6 to TRBJ1-2; D is perhaps TRBD1 (6 bases). Trimming removed 2 bases at V and 3 bases at J, with 11 bases between. Germline CDR1 reads SGHDT; CDR2 reads YYEEEE. The CDR3 spans 14 residues. Looking up the rest from reference TRBV5-6 and TRBJ1-2 gives the full variable domain: DAGVTQSPTHLIKTRGQQVTLRCSPKSGHDTVSWYQQALGQGPQFIFQYYEEEERQRGNFPDRFSGHQFPNYSSELNVNALLLGDSALYLCASSFDRRDYGYTFGSGTRLTVV.

The chain joins TRBV19 to TRBJ1-5; TRBD1 is a possible D gene (5 bases). V lost 2 bases to trimming and J lost 0 bases, with 8 bases between them. Germline-derived CDR1 and CDR2 are LNHDA and SQIVND (reference sequence). CDR3 length equals 15 residues. The CDR3 spells CASSIQDNSNQPQHF. For the CDR3, the DNA is TGTGCCAGTAGTATACAGGACAATAGCAATCAGCCCCAGCATTTT.

The rearrangement joins TRBV30 to TRBJ1-6; D gene uncertain. V shed 7 bases and J shed 7 bases, with 14 bases lying between them. From germline, CDR1 is GTSNPN and CDR2 SVGIG (reference sequence). The CDR3 extends over 13 amino acids. In DNA form, the CDR3 reads TGTGCCTCCTCCCGGGTACGGAATTCACCCCTCCACTTT. Its translation: CASSRVRNSPLHF.

The CDR3 here is CASSQGVLGGTGQPQHF. The CDR3 DNA sequence: TGTGCCAGCAGCCAAGGTGTGTTAGGAGGGACAGGTCAGCCCCAGCATTTT. The rearrangement uses TRBV3-1 (or the pseudogene TRBV3-2) and TRBJ1-5; 8 bases fit TRBD1. The CDR3 covers 17 residues. V gave up 1 base and J gave up 6 bases; unmatched junction bases: 11. The germline gives CDR1 LGHDT, CDR2 YNNKEL (reference sequence).

The chain employs TRBV3-1 (or the pseudogene TRBV3-2) and TRBJ2-6; a possible D gene is TRBD1 (5 bases). CDR1 and CDR2 (germline): LGHDT, YNNKEL (reference sequence). Trimming removed 0 bases from V and 2 bases from J, with 17 bases in between. The CDR3 is made up of 19 amino acids. CDR3: CASSQEGVRAQTGANVLTF. In nucleotides, the CDR3 is TGTGCCAGCAGCCAAGAAGGGGTGAGAGCACAAACTGGGGCCAACGTCCTGACTTTC.

CDR3 amino acids: CASSPPNAGFIGYTF. As DNA, the CDR3 is TGTGCCAGCTCACCACCGAACGCCGGGTTCATCGGCTACACCTTC. This sequence joins TRBV18 and TRBJ1-2, with D hard to call. Between the trimmed V and J ends, which lost 0 bases and 8 bases, there was a span of 16 bases. The CDR3 is 15 residues long. Germline CDR1 and CDR2: KGHSH and LQKENI.

V usage is TRBV9 and J usage is TRBJ2-1; no reliable D call. This CDR3 contains 12 residues. Germline loops: CDR1 SGDLS, CDR2 YYNGEE. The ends were cut back, 4 bases at V and 7 bases at J, with 9 bases in the middle. CDR3 nucleotides: TGTGCCAGCAGCTATACTAAGAATGAGCAGTTCTTC. Translation: CASSYTKNEQFF.

Many counts were recorded for this clone. The rearrangement uses TRBV2 and TRBJ1-1; 7 positions agree with TRBD1. Germline V gene lookup returns CDR1 SNHLY and CDR2 FYNNEI. Trimming cost V 2 bases and J 8 bases; bases outside gene matches: 8. This CDR3 spans 14 amino acids. This chain's CDR3 is CASSEWPETGEAFF. CDR3 sequence (DNA): TGTGCCAGCAGTGAATGGCCTGAGACAGGGGAAGCTTTCTTT.

This clone was detected only a few times. The J gene is TRBJ2-5, the V gene TRBV2, with D possibly being TRBD1 (6 bases). The V gene lost 5 bases and the J gene lost 5 bases, with 18 bases spanning the gap. The CDR3 is 15 residues long. Germline V gives CDR1 SNHLY, CDR2 FYNNEI. DNA for the CDR3: TGTGCCAGCAGTCCCGTGACAGGCTTGATGGAGACCCAGTACTTC. Translating gives CASSPVTGLMETQYF.

The chain employs TRBV6-2 or TRBV6-3 and TRBJ2-5; possibly TRBD1 for D (5 bases). Germline loops: CDR1 MNHEY, CDR2 SVGEGT. Deletions cut 5 bases from V and 7 bases from J, with 17 bases between. There are 14 residues in the CDR3. The CDR3 DNA reads TGTGCCAGCAGTCGCGAACTCTTAACAGGGACCCAGTACTTC. It codes for CASSRELLTGTQYF.

The rearrangement joins TRBV12-3 or TRBV12-4 to TRBJ2-1, with 7 bases fitting TRBD1. Trimming removed 6 bases from V and 4 bases from J; junction bases left unmatched: 3. The CDR3 spans 13 residues. CDR3 protein: CASSRDRYNEQFF. The CDR3 DNA reads as TGTGCCAGCAGCCGGGACAGATACAATGAGCAGTTCTTC.

This chain connects TRBV27 to TRBJ1-1; D perhaps matches TRBD1 (6 bases). The germline gives CDR1 MNHEY, CDR2 SMNVEV (reference sequence). V dropped 9 bases and J dropped 1 base, with 18 bases sitting between them. CDR3 length equals 15 residues. The CDR3 DNA sequence: TGTGCCAGTACCCCACCGGGACAATCGAACACTGAAGCTTTCTTT. Its protein product is CASTPPGQSNTEAFF.

The chain couples TRBV5-6 to TRBJ2-1; 12 bases fit TRBD2. Per germline, CDR1 SGHDT and CDR2 YYEEEE. The CDR3 covers 15 residues. The J segment lost 4 bases and the V segment lost 4 bases, leaving 3 bases of the junction unmatched. The CDR3 here is CASSLAGGYYNEQFF. In nucleotides, the CDR3 is TGTGCCAGCAGCCTAGCGGGAGGGTATTACAATGAGCAGTTCTTC. Variable domain in full (rest from reference TRBV5-6 and TRBJ2-1): DAGVTQSPTHLIKTRGQQVTLRCSPKSGHDTVSWYQQALGQGPQFIFQYYEEEERQRGNFPDRFSGHQFPNYSSELNVNALLLGDSALYLCASSLAGGYYNEQFFGPGTRLTVL.

The V and J genes are TRBV3-1 (or the pseudogene TRBV3-2) and TRBJ2-7; tentative D call: TRBD2 (6 bases). Trimming cost V 4 bases and J 4 bases, with 11 bases left between them. Germline assignment: CDR1 LGHDT and CDR2 YNNKEL (reference sequence). This CDR3 region has 13 residues. CDR3 sequence reads: CASSLRLGYEQYF. CDR3 DNA: TGTGCCAGCAGCCTACGACTAGGGTACGAGCAGTACTTC.